The 30 T cell receptor beta chains below were found in one sample sequenced in a study of shared clonotypes between healthy human individuals. Naive CD8 isolation took CD45RO-negative cells positively selected for CCR7 and excluded terminally differentiated effector memory CD45RA+ cells. Using immunoSEQ multiplex PCR, the repertoire was profiled, and TCRdb retains in-frame clones only, with some absent. The table includes around 700,000 clones, 92% detected once. Sequencing input: naive CD8+ T cells sorted from blood. These receptors were obtained from a man aged 25-40 years in good health.

The chain combines TRBV19 with TRBJ1-5; TRBD1 is a possible D gene (6 bases). Germline lookup yields CDR1 LNHDA and CDR2 SQIVND (reference sequence). This CDR3 spans 13 amino acids. Trimming shortened V by 5 bases and J by 11 bases, and 16 bases separated the two germline ends. CDR3 loop: CASSSAGGPAQHF. CDR3 sequence (DNA): TGTGCCAGTAGTTCTGCTGGGGGGCCGGCCCAGCATTTT.

In its sample, this clone was seen once. The genes are TRBV28 and TRBJ2-1; no clear D gene. Trimming took off 3 bases at V and 7 bases at J, with 13 bases between the two ends. Germline CDR1 MDHEN, CDR2 SYDVKM. CDR3 length: 14 residues. The chain's CDR3 is CASSFLSLENEQFF. As DNA, the CDR3 is TGTGCCAGCAGTTTCTTGAGTTTAGAGAATGAGCAGTTCTTC.

The chain recombines TRBV27 with TRBJ2-1; D remains ambiguous. Germline lookup yields CDR1 MNHEY and CDR2 SMNVEV (reference sequence). V was pared by 6 bases and J by 0 bases, with 12 bases between. The CDR3 spans 15 residues. CDR3 amino acids: CASRSPESSYNEQFF. DNA of the CDR3: TGTGCCAGCAGATCTCCTGAGAGCTCCTACAATGAGCAGTTCTTC.

The chain recombines TRBV19 with TRBJ2-5, with D possibly matching TRBD1 (6 bases). V was shortened by 8 bases and J by 7 bases, with 23 bases between the two germline ends. Germline CDR1 is LNHDA and CDR2 is SQIVND (reference sequence). The CDR3 extends over 15 amino acids. CDR3 residues: CASSTGFSPTGTQYF. CDR3 nucleotide sequence: TGTGCCAGTTCAACAGGGTTTAGCCCAACAGGGACCCAGTACTTC.

This clone was observed a single time. V usage is TRBV6-1 and J usage is TRBJ2-1; the D gene is possibly TRBD2 (6 bases). The length of the CDR3 is 14 residues. The germline V gene has CDR1 MNHNS and CDR2 SASEGT. The ends were cut back, 6 bases at V and 0 bases at J, with 9 bases in the middle. CDR3 residues: CASRKTSSYNEQFF. The CDR3 nucleotides read TGTGCCAGCAGAAAGACTAGCTCCTACAATGAGCAGTTCTTC.

The chain links TRBV7-8 to TRBJ2-7; TRBD2 aligns across 8 bases. This CDR3 region has 15 residues. V was pared by 5 bases and J by 3 bases, with 9 bases of the junction left unmatched. Germline CDR1 reads SGHVS; CDR2 reads FQNEAQ. This chain's CDR3 is CASSPSGSGLYEQYF. The CDR3 region has the DNA TGTGCCAGCAGCCCCAGCGGGAGTGGCCTCTACGAGCAGTACTTC.

The V gene is TRBV9, the J gene TRBJ2-1; D ambiguous. V was clipped by 4 bases and J by 10 bases, with 9 bases between them. This CDR3 has 11 residues. Looked up from germline, CDR1 is SGDLS and CDR2 is YYNGEE. DNA for the CDR3: TGTGCCAGCAGCAACGATAACGAGCAGTTCTTC. Protein product: CASSNDNEQFF.

Regarding this clone: The sample holds other DNA sequences that translate to the same CDR3. The chain uses TRBV28 and TRBJ2-7; unclear D gene. The CDR3 consists of 12 residues. Trimming shortened V by 6 bases and J by 6 bases, and 12 bases separated the two germline ends. Germline V gene sequence: CDR1 MDHEN, CDR2 SYDVKM. The chain's CDR3 is CASSFRLLEQYF. As DNA, the CDR3 is TGTGCCAGCAGCTTTAGGTTGCTCGAGCAGTACTTC.

The gene calls are TRBV4-3 and TRBJ2-7; 10 nucleotides match TRBD1. The CDR3 is 16 amino acids. Germline trimming cut 0 bases from V and 2 bases from J; bases unmatched to any gene: 4. Germline V lookup: CDR1 LGHNA, CDR2 YSLEER. CDR3 region: CASSQDPGTGAYEQYF. The CDR3 coding sequence is TGCGCCAGCAGCCAAGATCCCGGGACAGGGGCCTACGAGCAGTACTTC.

The chain employs TRBV7-9 and TRBJ2-5, with TRBD1 matching over 10 bases. J was trimmed by 2 bases and V by 5 bases; bases with no gene match: 5. The CDR3 contains 15 residues. Germline V gene lookup returns CDR1 SEHNR and CDR2 FQNEAQ (reference sequence). CDR3 residues: CASSPKDRGQETQYF. CDR3 in DNA: TGTGCCAGCAGCCCCAAGGACAGGGGGCAAGAGACCCAGTACTTC.

V is TRBV5-1 and J is TRBJ1-3, with D possibly being TRBD1 (6 bases). Trimming left V 6 bases short and J 2 bases short, with 15 bases between. The length of the CDR3 is 15 residues. The germline V gene encodes CDR1 SGHRS and CDR2 YFSETQ. The chain's CDR3 is CASTIDRTTGNTIYF. The CDR3, as DNA: TGCGCCAGCACGATTGACAGGACTACTGGAAACACCATATATTTT.

CDR3 loop: CASKRTGLNQPQHF. As DNA, the CDR3 is TGTGCCAGCAAAAGGACAGGGCTCAATCAGCCCCAGCATTTT. This chain connects TRBV27 to TRBJ1-5, with TRBD1 matching over 8 bases. The CDR3 length is 14 residues. The germline V gene has CDR1 MNHEY and CDR2 SMNVEV (reference sequence). J was trimmed by 3 bases and V by 7 bases; bases with no gene match: 5.

The V call is TRBV14, the J call TRBJ1-2; D not resolved. Trimming shortened V by 1 base and J by 2 bases, and 5 bases separated the two germline ends. The CDR3 has 13 amino acids. CDR1 and CDR2 from the germline V gene are SGHDN and FVKESK. The CDR3 region has the DNA TGTGCCAGCAGCCAAGCGGGGAACTATGGCTACACCTTC. Translation: CASSQAGNYGYTF. Variable domain in full (rest from reference TRBV14 and TRBJ1-2): EAGVTQFPSHSVIEKGQTVTLRCDPISGHDNLYWYRRVMGKEIKFLLHFVKESKQDESGMPNNRFLAERTGGTYSTLKVQPAELEDSGVYFCASSQAGNYGYTFGSGTRLTVV.

Regarding this clone: The sample holds other DNA sequences that translate to the same CDR3. The CDR3 loop is CASSVVSLGEQFF. DNA for the CDR3: TGTGCCAGCAGCGTAGTGAGTTTGGGTGAGCAGTTCTTC. The V and J genes are TRBV9 and TRBJ2-1, with D uncertain. The V end lost 0 bases, the J end lost 9 bases, and 10 bases lay between the germline ends. This CDR3 spans 13 amino acids. Germline V gene lookup returns CDR1 SGDLS and CDR2 YYNGEE.

The V gene is TRBV18, the J gene TRBJ1-1; a possible D gene is TRBD1 (6 bases). The CDR3 spans 14 residues. V lost 6 bases and J lost 0, with 11 bases in between. Looked up from germline, CDR1 is KGHSH and CDR2 is LQKENI. For the CDR3, the DNA is TGTGCCAGCTCCGCCGACAGGCTGAACACTGAAGCTTTCTTT. This gives the protein CASSADRLNTEAFF.

The gene calls are TRBV10-1 and TRBJ1-5, with TRBD1 matching 11 bases. The CDR3 is 14 residues long. Per germline, CDR1 WNHNN and CDR2 SYGVQD (reference sequence). Trimming cost V 6 bases and J 6 bases; bases outside gene matches: 4. The CDR3: CASRGGTGGQPQHF. In nucleotides, the CDR3 is TGCGCCAGCAGGGGAGGGACAGGGGGTCAGCCCCAGCATTTT.

This chain uses TRBV7-9 with TRBJ2-7; D may match TRBD1 or TRBD2 (5 bases each). CDR3 length: 15 amino acids. Trimming removed 5 bases from V and 3 bases from J, with 17 bases in between. CDR1 and CDR2 from the germline V gene are SEHNR and FQNEAQ (reference sequence). The chain's CDR3 is CASSPPGRDHYEQYF. The CDR3 nucleotides read TGTGCCAGCAGCCCCCCGGGAAGGGACCACTACGAGCAGTACTTC. Supplemented by reference TRBV7-9 and TRBJ2-7, the full variable domain reads DTGVSQNPRHKITKRGQNVTFRCDPISEHNRLYWYRQTLGQGPEFLTYFQNEAQLEKSRLLSDRFSAERPKGSFSTLEIQRTEQGDSAMYLCASSPPGRDHYEQYFGPGTRLTVT.

V usage is TRBV7-6 and J usage is TRBJ2-3, with 11 bases that match TRBD2. CDR1 is SGHVS, CDR2 FNYEAQ, per germline. Trimming at V came to 5 bases and at J to 0 bases, leaving 10 bases not matched to a gene. This CDR3 comprises 18 residues. The CDR3 protein is CASSLTSGRLTSTDTQYF. The CDR3 coding sequence is TGTGCCAGCAGCCTAACTAGCGGGAGATTAACTAGCACAGATACGCAGTATTTT. Filled out from reference TRBV7-6 and TRBJ2-3, the complete variable domain reads GAGVSQSPRYKVTKRGQDVALRCDPISGHVSLYWYRQALGQGPEFLTYFNYEAQQDKSGLPNDRFSAERPEGSISTLTIQRTEQRDSAMYRCASSLTSGRLTSTDTQYFGPGTRLTVL.

Notes on this clone: Other DNA sequences from this sample encode an identical CDR3 as well. V usage is TRBV27 and J usage is TRBJ2-7; D unclear. Germline V gives CDR1 MNHEY, CDR2 SMNVEV (reference sequence). The length of the CDR3 is 9 residues. The V and J ends lost 8 bases and 1 base respectively, with 0 bases between them. CDR3 residues: CASSYEQYF. CDR3 nucleotides: TGTGCCAGCTCCTACGAGCAGTACTTC.

This clone appeared a few times. V usage is TRBV19 and J usage is TRBJ1-1; the D is unclear. Per germline, CDR1 LNHDA and CDR2 SQIVND (reference sequence). The V end lost 7 bases, the J end lost 5 bases, and 8 bases lay between the germline ends. The CDR3 loop spans 11 amino acids. CDR3 loop: CASMWGTEAFF. CDR3 coding DNA: TGTGCCAGTATGTGGGGAACTGAAGCTTTCTTT.

This chain links TRBV6-6 with TRBJ2-1, with D unclear. This CDR3 is 11 amino acids long. V was pared by 2 bases and J by 10 bases, with 6 bases between. Germline V gene lookup returns CDR1 MNHNY and CDR2 SVGAGI (reference sequence). The CDR3 is CASSYEGEQFF. The CDR3 nucleotides are TGTGCCAGCAGTTACGAAGGAGAGCAGTTCTTC.

V is TRBV10-3 and J is TRBJ2-1, with TRBD2 matching 10 bases. CDR1 and CDR2 from the germline V gene are ENHRY and SYGVKD. This CDR3 has 17 residues. V lost 6 bases and J lost 0; bases outside the gene matches: 8. The CDR3: CAISVGVAGGSYNEQFF. CDR3 sequence (DNA): TGTGCCATCAGCGTCGGGGTAGCGGGAGGCTCCTACAATGAGCAGTTCTTC.

In this sample, this clone turned up once. The chain couples TRBV5-1 to TRBJ2-1, with TRBD2 matching over 12 bases. J gave up 8 bases and V 4 bases, and 13 bases lay outside the gene matches. The length of the CDR3 is 17 residues. CDR1 and CDR2 from the germline V gene are SGHRS and YFSETQ. This chain's CDR3 is CASSDRTSGTYIDEQFF. CDR3 DNA sequence: TGCGCCAGCAGCGACAGGACTAGCGGGACGTACATCGATGAGCAGTTCTTC.

The table lists this clone with a few counts. The chain combines TRBV4-1 with TRBJ2-7, with TRBD1 matching over 10 bases. From germline, CDR1 is MGHRA and CDR2 YSYEKL. This CDR3 has 15 residues. Losses at the gene ends were 1 base for V and 7 bases for J; bases not matched to a gene: 7. The CDR3, as DNA: TGCGCCAGCAGCCAAGTATGGACAGGGGGTAGTGAGCAGTACTTC. Translating it yields CASSQVWTGGSEQYF.

The chain has TRBV2 and TRBJ2-1; D gene ambiguous. CDR1 and CDR2 (germline): SNHLY, FYNNEI. This CDR3 region has 12 residues. The V end was cut by 10 bases, the J end by 0 bases, with 7 bases between. CDR3 nucleotide sequence: TGTGCCACCCAGAGCTCCTACAATGAGCAGTTCTTC. As protein: CATQSSYNEQFF. Looking up the rest from reference TRBV2 and TRBJ2-1 gives the full variable domain: EPEVTQTPSHQVTQMGQEVILRCVPISNHLYFYWYRQILGQKVEFLVSFYNNEISEKSEIFDDQFSVERPDGSNFTLKIRSTKLEDSAMYFCATQSSYNEQFFGPGTRLTVL.

A note on this clone: Different DNA sequences within this sample yield the same CDR3. The chain carries TRBV10-1 and TRBJ2-7, with D hard to call. V lost 3 bases and J 1 base, leaving 4 bases between the germline ends. CDR3 length: 12 amino acids. Germline CDR1 and CDR2: WNHNN and SYGVQD (reference sequence). CDR3 sequence: CASSEGSYEQYF. The CDR3 region has the DNA TGCGCCAGCAGTGAAGGATCCTACGAGCAGTACTTC.

This chain uses TRBV11-2 with TRBJ2-1; TRBD2 might be the D (6 bases). V lost 1 base to trimming and J lost 5 bases, with 15 bases between them. CDR1 is SGHAT and CDR2 is FQNNGV in the germline V gene. This CDR3 is 16 amino acids long. The CDR3 protein is CASSLVGGLENNEQFF. CDR3 DNA sequence: TGTGCCAGCAGCTTAGTGGGGGGACTGGAGAACAATGAGCAGTTCTTC.

The CDR3 DNA follows: TGTGCCACCAGCAGAGACCTGGGCCAGTTGTATAGATCGACGCATTTT. Its translation: CATSRDLGQLYRSTHF. This sequence joins TRBV15 and TRBJ1-5; D gene uncertain. Trimming took off 0 bases at V and 15 bases at J, with 24 bases between the two ends. The CDR3 has 16 amino acids. From germline, CDR1 is LNHNV and CDR2 YYDKDF (reference sequence).

This chain uses TRBV5-1 with TRBJ1-2, with 9 bases matching TRBD1. From germline, CDR1 is SGHRS and CDR2 YFSETQ. This CDR3 region has 13 residues. With V trimmed by 4 bases and J by 8 bases, 6 bases remained unmatched. Here the CDR3 DNA reads TGCGCCAGCAGCATGGGACAGGGTGAAGGCTACACCTTC. This translates into CASSMGQGEGYTF.

J is TRBJ2-2 and V is TRBV28; D gene ambiguous. Germline CDR1 is MDHEN and CDR2 is SYDVKM. V was pared by 4 bases and J by 4 bases, with 19 bases between. The CDR3 is 17 amino acids. DNA of the CDR3: TGTGCCAGCAGTTACGCACCAGGTTTCGTATCCACCGGGGAGCTGTTTTTT. It encodes CASSYAPGFVSTGELFF. The full variable domain, in which reference TRBV28 and TRBJ2-2 provide the parts outside the CDR3, is DVKVTQSSRYLVKRTGEKVFLECVQDMDHENMFWYRQDPGLGLRLIYFSYDVKMKEKGDIPEGYSVSREKKERFSLILESASTNQTSMYLCASSYAPGFVSTGELFFGEGSRLTVL.